The 6 T cell receptor beta chains given below trace back to one sample, sequenced in a study of T cells and Merkel cell carcinoma outcomes. TCRdb's copy holds only in-frame clones and misses some; the assay was immunoSEQ multiplex PCR. The sample consists of about 15,000 clones, over 80% of them appearing once. Sequencing input: tumor tissue from Merkel cell carcinoma. These receptors all come from a human donor with Merkel cell carcinoma.

This chain connects TRBV30 to TRBJ2-5; D is unresolved. Germline V gene sequence: CDR1 GTSNPN, CDR2 SVGIG (reference sequence). V was clipped by 2 bases and J by 9 bases, with 13 bases between them. This CDR3 has 12 amino acids. The CDR3 DNA follows: TGTGCCTGGAGTAGGAAGGGTGGGTCCCAGTACTTC. It codes for CAWSRKGGSQYF.

The chain recombines TRBV19 with TRBJ1-5, with D possibly TRBD1 on 5 matching bases. The ends were cut back, 3 bases at V and 4 bases at J, with 22 bases in the middle. The CDR3 totals 18 residues. Germline loops: CDR1 LNHDA, CDR2 SQIVND (reference sequence). CDR3 bases: TGTGCCAGTAGTATTTGGCAGGGACGGGGATTTAGGAATCAGCCCCAGCATTTT. This gives the protein CASSIWQGRGFRNQPQHF.

Here the CDR3 DNA reads TGTGCCAGTAGTTCGGTTGACGGCCTATGGCCCCAGCATTTT. This codes for CASSSVDGLWPQHF. This sequence joins TRBV19 and TRBJ1-5; D is uncertain. V was pared by 5 bases and J by 9 bases, with 17 bases between. The CDR3 has 14 amino acids. Germline lookup yields CDR1 LNHDA and CDR2 SQIVND (reference sequence).

This sequence joins TRBV29-1 and TRBJ1-1, with TRBD1 as a possible D gene (5 bases). Per germline, CDR1 SQVTM and CDR2 ANQGSEA. Trimming shortened V by 4 bases and J by 0 bases, and 9 bases separated the two germline ends. There are 13 residues in the CDR3. The CDR3 region is CSVGQTLNTEAFF. In DNA form, the CDR3 reads TGCAGCGTTGGACAGACCTTGAACACTGAAGCTTTCTTT.

Comments on this clone: Given a far larger clone just one base away, this is likely a sequencing read error. This chain joins TRBV29-1 and TRBJ2-7; D is unresolved. The V gene's germline CDR1 is SQVTM and CDR2 ANQGSEA. Trimming cost V 2 bases and J 7 bases, with 15 bases left between them. The CDR3 spans 13 residues. This CDR3 reads CSVESRFAEEQYF. DNA of the CDR3: TGCAGCGTTGAAAGCCGTTTTGCGGAGGAGCAGTACTTC.

In this sample, this clone is medium-sized (0.01 to 0.1%). The chain is built from TRBV27 and TRBJ2-1; TRBD1 matches 11 bases. The CDR3 runs to 14 residues. V shed 2 bases and J 7 bases; nucleotides not matched to a gene: 1. CDR1 is MNHEY and CDR2 is SMNVEV in the germline V gene (reference sequence). The CDR3 sequence: CASSLGTGGNEQFF. Written as DNA, the CDR3 is TGTGCCAGCAGTTTAGGGACAGGGGGAAATGAGCAGTTCTTC.